The sequence of this T cell receptor (beta chain) was determined in a study of cytomegalovirus exposure and HLA in healthy donors. The CDR3 covers 19 residues. CDR1 LGHNA and CDR2 YNFKEQ come from the germline V gene. Trimming cost V 8 bases and J 2 bases; bases outside gene matches: 15. 60 Vbeta and 13 Jbeta primers were used in PCR. The table came from immunoSEQ multiplex PCR; TCRdb's copy has only in-frame clones and leaves some out. This sample has about 120,000 clones, with about two thirds found just once. The gene calls are TRBV4-2 and TRBJ2-6; 10 nucleotides align to TRBD1. The source is a woman aged 40 to 55 in good health and CMV-seropositive. The sequenced material came from PBMCs. The DNA of the CDR3 is TGTGCCAGCTCCTCAAGGGGACAGGGGATAACTACTGGGGCCAACGTCCTGACTTTC. Its translation is CASSSRGQGITTGANVLTF.